Below are 20 T cell receptor beta chains sequenced from a single sample in a study of monozygotic twins with inflammatory bowel disease. TCRdb derives one entry per CDR3 protein from the 5' RACE reads, leaving out DNA. The repertoire shows under 350,000 distinct CDR3 sequences; the top ten hold 5.6%. The sample was blood. The receptors were gathered from a human donor with ulcerative colitis or Crohn's disease, or a healthy co-twin of an affected twin (not recorded which).

The rearrangement uses TRBV3-1 and TRBJ2-1; the TCRdb D gene call, TRBD2, has no DNA to confirm it. The germline gives CDR1 LGHDT, CDR2 YNNKEL (reference sequence). The CDR3 totals 17 residues. CDR3 loop: CASSQVGLAGVGDEQFF.

This chain connects TRBV4-3 to TRBJ2-7; TCRdb lists TRBD2, though no DNA is available to test this call. There are 15 residues in the CDR3. Per germline, CDR1 LGHNA and CDR2 YSLEER. CDR3 loop: CASSQEGEGFYEQYF.

This chain connects TRBV10-3 to TRBJ1-1; as DNA is missing, the TRBD1 call by TCRdb cannot be tested. Germline V gene data show CDR1 as ENHRY and CDR2 as SYGVKD. This CDR3 has 16 amino acids. CDR3 protein: CAIGGTGAYMNTEAFF.

J is TRBJ2-2 and V is TRBV29-1; TCRdb outputs TRBD1, but without DNA this stays unchecked. Germline-derived CDR1 and CDR2 are SQVTM and ANQGSEA. CDR3 size: 14 residues. Here the CDR3 reads CSVFRTGNTGELFF.

The chain couples TRBV7-2 to TRBJ1-5; TCRdb's D gene call, TRBD1, goes unchecked for lack of DNA. Germline V gene sequence: CDR1 SGHTA, CDR2 FQGNSA. The CDR3 is 22 amino acids. CDR3 in amino acids: CASRNPRQAHGDNQWTNQPQHF.

Here the CDR3 reads CATGKDRGGDTQYF. This chain uses TRBV24-1 with TRBJ2-3; without DNA, the TCRdb call of TRBD1 cannot be checked. The CDR3 is made up of 14 amino acids. Germline loops: CDR1 KGHDR, CDR2 SFDVKD.

This chain links TRBV10-3 with TRBJ2-4. Germline assignment: CDR1 ENHRY and CDR2 SYGVKD. This CDR3 spans 13 amino acids. CDR3 sequence: CAISETAKNIQYF.

V and J are TRBV29-1 and TRBJ2-7; TCRdb names TRBD2, which stays unverified in the absence of DNA. This CDR3 region has 13 residues. Per germline, CDR1 SQVTM and CDR2 ANQGSEA. CDR3 in amino acids: CSVDRGRTGEQYF.

This chain joins TRBV12-3 or TRBV12-4 and TRBJ2-2. The CDR3 runs to 12 residues. The CDR3 is CASSLVTGELFF.

The J gene is TRBJ1-2, the V gene TRBV5-1. This CDR3 contains 12 residues. CDR1 SGHRS and CDR2 YFSETQ come from the germline V gene. CDR3 loop: CASSSLIDGYTF.

The chain is built from TRBV28 and TRBJ2-1; there is no DNA to check the TCRdb D call of TRBD2. Germline loops: CDR1 MDHEN, CDR2 SYDVKM. This CDR3 spans 18 amino acids. CDR3 sequence: CASSLGGAVSGRAEEQFF.

The chain joins TRBV29-1 to TRBJ2-1; lacking DNA, the TRBD1 call made by TCRdb goes unchecked. The CDR3 spans 14 residues. Looked up from germline, CDR1 is SQVTM and CDR2 is ANQGSEA. CDR3 sequence reads: CSVDSRGYMNEQFF.

The J gene is TRBJ2-5, the V gene TRBV7-9; no DNA is available, so the TRBD2 call from TCRdb remains unchecked. CDR3 length: 15 amino acids. Germline values: CDR1 SEHNR, CDR2 FQNEAQ (reference sequence). CDR3 sequence reads: CASRYPSLGSETQYF.

The V call is TRBV30, the J call TRBJ2-3. Germline values: CDR1 GTSNPN, CDR2 SVGIG (reference sequence). The CDR3 runs 12 residues. CDR3 residues: CAWSLTTDTQYF.

This chain joins TRBV12-3 or TRBV12-4 and TRBJ2-2. The CDR3 runs 13 residues. CDR3 sequence reads: CASSTSGTGELFF.

The chain recombines TRBV19 with TRBJ2-7; with no DNA, the TCRdb D assignment of TRBD2 cannot be verified. This CDR3 is built from 15 residues. CDR1 and CDR2 (germline): LNHDA, SQIVND (reference sequence). The CDR3 spells CASRALAGETYEQYF.

The J gene is TRBJ1-5, the V gene TRBV6-2 or TRBV6-3; the TCRdb D gene call, TRBD1, has no DNA to confirm it. In germline, CDR1 is MNHEY, CDR2 SVGEGT. This CDR3 spans 12 amino acids. The chain's CDR3 is CASTGRGGPQHF.

CDR3 loop: CASSVGGGAGVMEEQYF. The chain recombines TRBV9 with TRBJ2-7; TCRdb lists TRBD2, though no DNA is available to test this call. CDR3 size: 17 residues. Germline CDR1 and CDR2: SGDLS and YYNGEE.

The chain has TRBV7-2 and TRBJ2-1. This CDR3 has 15 amino acids. The germline CDR1 and CDR2 sequences are SGHTA and FQGNSA. CDR3: CASSVRQANYNEQFF.

This chain links TRBV7-3 with TRBJ2-6. The length of the CDR3 is 15 residues. The germline gives CDR1 SGHTA, CDR2 FQGTGA. The CDR3 loop is CASSLQQTGANVLTF.